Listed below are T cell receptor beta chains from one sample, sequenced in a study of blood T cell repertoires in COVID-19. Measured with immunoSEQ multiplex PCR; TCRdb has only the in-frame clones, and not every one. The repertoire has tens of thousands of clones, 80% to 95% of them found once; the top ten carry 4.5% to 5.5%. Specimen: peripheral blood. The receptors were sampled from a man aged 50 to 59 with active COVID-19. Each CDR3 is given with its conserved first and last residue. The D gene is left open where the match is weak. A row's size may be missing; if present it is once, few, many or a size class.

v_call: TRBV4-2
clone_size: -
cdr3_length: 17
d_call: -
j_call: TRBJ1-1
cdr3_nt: TGTGCCAGCAGCCAAGGGGCCGGATACAGTAATACCCCTGAAGCTTTCTTT
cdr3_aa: CASSQGAGYSNTPEAFF

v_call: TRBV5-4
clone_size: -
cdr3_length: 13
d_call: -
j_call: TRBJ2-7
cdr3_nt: TGTGCCGTAGCAGTCGAGCGGTCCTACGAGCAGTACTTC
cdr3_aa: CAVAVERSYEQYF

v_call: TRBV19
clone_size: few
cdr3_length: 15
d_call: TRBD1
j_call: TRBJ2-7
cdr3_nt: TGTGCCAGTAGTAGCCGGGACAGGCGAGCCTACGAGCAGTACTTC
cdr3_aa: CASSSRDRRAYEQYF

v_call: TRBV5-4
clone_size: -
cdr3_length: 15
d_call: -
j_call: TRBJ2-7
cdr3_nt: TGTGCCAGCAGCTGGGAAAACAGGGATTCCGACGAGCAGTACTTC
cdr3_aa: CASSWENRDSDEQYF

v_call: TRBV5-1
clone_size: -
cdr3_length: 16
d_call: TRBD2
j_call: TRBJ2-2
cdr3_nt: TGCGCCAGCAGCTTGGCACTAGCGGGGAACACCGGGGAGCTGTTTTTT
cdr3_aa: CASSLALAGNTGELFF

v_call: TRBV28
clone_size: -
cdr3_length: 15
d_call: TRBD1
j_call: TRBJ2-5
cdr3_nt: TGTGCCAGCAGTAATAGGGGGCTGGTTGGCGAGACCCAGTACTTC
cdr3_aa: CASSNRGLVGETQYF

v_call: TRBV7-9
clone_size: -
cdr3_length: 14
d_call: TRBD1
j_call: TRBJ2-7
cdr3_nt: TGTGCCAGCAGCTTACGGGACAGTCCCTACGAGCAGTACTTC
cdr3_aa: CASSLRDSPYEQYF

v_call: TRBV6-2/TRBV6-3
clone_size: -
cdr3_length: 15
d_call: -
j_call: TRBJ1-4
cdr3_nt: TGTGCCAGCAGTTACGGAGGGGCAACTAATGAAAAACTGTTTTTT
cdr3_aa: CASSYGGATNEKLFF

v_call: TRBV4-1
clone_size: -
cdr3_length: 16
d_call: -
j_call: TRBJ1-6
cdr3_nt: TGCGCCAGCAGCCAAGATTTGAGCTCCTATAATTCACCCCTCCACTTT
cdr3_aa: CASSQDLSSYNSPLHF

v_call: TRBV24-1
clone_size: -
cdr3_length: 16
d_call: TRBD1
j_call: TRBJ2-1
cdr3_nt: TGTGCCACCAGTGATCGGGGACAGGGCATCTACAATGAGCAGTTCTTC
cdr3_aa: CATSDRGQGIYNEQFF

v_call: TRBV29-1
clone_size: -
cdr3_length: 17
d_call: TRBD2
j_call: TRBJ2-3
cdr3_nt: TGCAGCGTTGAGGGGACTAGCGGGAGAGGGGGCACAGATACGCAGTATTTT
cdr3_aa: CSVEGTSGRGGTDTQYF

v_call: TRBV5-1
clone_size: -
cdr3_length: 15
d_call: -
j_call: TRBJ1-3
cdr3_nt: TGCGCCAGCAGCTTGGTGCCCGGGGATGGAAACACCATATATTTT
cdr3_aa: CASSLVPGDGNTIYF

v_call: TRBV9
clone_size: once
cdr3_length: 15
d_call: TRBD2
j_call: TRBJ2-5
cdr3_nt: TGTGCCAGCAGCGTAGGAGGCGGGGGGGGAGAGACCCAGTACTTC
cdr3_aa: CASSVGGGGGETQYF

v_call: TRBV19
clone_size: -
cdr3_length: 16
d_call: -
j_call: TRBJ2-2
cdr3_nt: TGTGCCAGTAGTCCCGGCCAGCGGGTGAACACCGGGGAGCTGTTTTTT
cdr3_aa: CASSPGQRVNTGELFF

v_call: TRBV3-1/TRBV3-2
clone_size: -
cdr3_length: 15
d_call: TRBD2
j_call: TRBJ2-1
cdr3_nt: TGTGCCAGCAGCCCGACGGGACTAGCGTTAAATGAGCAGTTCTTC
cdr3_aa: CASSPTGLALNEQFF

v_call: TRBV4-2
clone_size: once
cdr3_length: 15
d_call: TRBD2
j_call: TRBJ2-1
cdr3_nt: TGTGCCAGCAGCCAAGATCCTAGCGGGGGTTATGAGCAGTTCTTC
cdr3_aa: CASSQDPSGGYEQFF

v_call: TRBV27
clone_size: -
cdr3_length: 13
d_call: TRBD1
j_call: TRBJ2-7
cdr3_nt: TGTGCCAGCGGGGCAGGGGGCCCCTACGAGCAGTACTTC
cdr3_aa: CASGAGGPYEQYF

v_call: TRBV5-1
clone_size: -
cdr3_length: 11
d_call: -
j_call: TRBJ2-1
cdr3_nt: TGCGCCAGCATGGGAGGAAATGAGCAGTTCTTC
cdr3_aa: CASMGGNEQFF

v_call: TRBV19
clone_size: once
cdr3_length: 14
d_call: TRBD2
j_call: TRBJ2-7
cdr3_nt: TGTGCCAGTAGCCCTGTAGCGGGGAAATACGAGCAGTACTTC
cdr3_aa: CASSPVAGKYEQYF

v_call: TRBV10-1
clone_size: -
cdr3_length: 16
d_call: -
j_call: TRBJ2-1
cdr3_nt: TGCGCCAGCGGGGCCCTTCACCTCGCCGGGCACAATGAGCAGTTCTTC
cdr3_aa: CASGALHLAGHNEQFF

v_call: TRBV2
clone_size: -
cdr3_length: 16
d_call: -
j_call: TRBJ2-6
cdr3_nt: TGTGCCAGCTTCAGCGGAGCATTCTCTGGGGCCAACGTCCTGACTTTC
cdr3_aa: CASFSGAFSGANVLTF

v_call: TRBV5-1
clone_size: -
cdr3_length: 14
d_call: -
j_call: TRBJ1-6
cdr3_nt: TGCGCCAGCAGCCGGGAAGGGCTGAATTCACCCCTCCACTTT
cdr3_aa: CASSREGLNSPLHF

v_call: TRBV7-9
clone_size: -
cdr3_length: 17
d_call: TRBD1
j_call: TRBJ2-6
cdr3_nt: TGTGCCAGCAGCTCGGGACAGGGATCCGCTGGGGCCAACGTCCTGACTTTC
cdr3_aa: CASSSGQGSAGANVLTF

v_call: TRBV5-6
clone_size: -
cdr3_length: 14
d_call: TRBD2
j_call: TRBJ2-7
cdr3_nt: TGTGCCAGCAGCTTCAGCGGGAGTACCTACGAGCAGTACTTC
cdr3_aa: CASSFSGSTYEQYF

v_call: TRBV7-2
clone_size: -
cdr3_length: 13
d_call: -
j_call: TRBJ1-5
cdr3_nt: TGTGCCAGCAGCTTAGGCCGGGGTCAGCCCCAGCATTTT
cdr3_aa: CASSLGRGQPQHF

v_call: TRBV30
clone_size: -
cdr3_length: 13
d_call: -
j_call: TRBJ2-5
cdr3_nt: TGTGCCTGGGACCCACCGGGGGAGGAGACCCAGTACTTC
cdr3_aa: CAWDPPGEETQYF

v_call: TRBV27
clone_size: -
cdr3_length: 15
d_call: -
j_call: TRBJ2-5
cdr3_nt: TGTGCCAGCAGTTTTGGCACAGCCAGTCAAGAGACCCAGTACTTC
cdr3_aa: CASSFGTASQETQYF

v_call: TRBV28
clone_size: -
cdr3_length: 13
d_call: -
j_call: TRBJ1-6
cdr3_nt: TGTGCCACCCTATCCAGTAGGGGTTCACCCCTCCACTTT
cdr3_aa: CATLSSRGSPLHF

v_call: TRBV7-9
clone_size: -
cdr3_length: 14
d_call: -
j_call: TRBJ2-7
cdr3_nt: TGTGCCAGCAGTTATACCGGGGAACTTTACGAGCAGTACTTC
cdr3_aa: CASSYTGELYEQYF

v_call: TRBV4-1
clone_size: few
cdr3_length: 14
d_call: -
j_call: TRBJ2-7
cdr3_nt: TGCGCCAGCAGCCAAGAAGGACAGTCCTACGAGCAGTACTTC
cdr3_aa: CASSQEGQSYEQYF

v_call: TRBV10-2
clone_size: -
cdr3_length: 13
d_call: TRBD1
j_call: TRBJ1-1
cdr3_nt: TGCGCCAGCAGTGAGACAGGGGGCACTGAAGCTTTCTTT
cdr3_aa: CASSETGGTEAFF

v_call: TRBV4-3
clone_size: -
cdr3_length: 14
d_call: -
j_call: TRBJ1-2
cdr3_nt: TGCGCCAGCAGCCAAGGGGGGGTCGGCTATGGCTACACCTTC
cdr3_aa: CASSQGGVGYGYTF

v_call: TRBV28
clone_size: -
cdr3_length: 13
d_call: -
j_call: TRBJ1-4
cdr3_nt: TGTGCCAGCACAGGGCCATCAGGTGAAAAACTGTTTTTT
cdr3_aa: CASTGPSGEKLFF

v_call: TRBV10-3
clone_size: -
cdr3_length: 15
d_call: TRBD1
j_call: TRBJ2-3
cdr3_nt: TGTGCCATCACCCGGACAGGGGGAAGCACAGATACGCAGTATTTT
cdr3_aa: CAITRTGGSTDTQYF

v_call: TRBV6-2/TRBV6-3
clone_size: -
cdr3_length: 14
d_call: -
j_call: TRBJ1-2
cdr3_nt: TGTGCCAGCAGTTACCGGGAGGGGAGCTATGGCTACACCTTC
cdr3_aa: CASSYREGSYGYTF

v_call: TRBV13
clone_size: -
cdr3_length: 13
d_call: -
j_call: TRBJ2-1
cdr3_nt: TGTGCCAGCAGAGGGGGATCCTACAATGAGCAGTTCTTC
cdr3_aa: CASRGGSYNEQFF

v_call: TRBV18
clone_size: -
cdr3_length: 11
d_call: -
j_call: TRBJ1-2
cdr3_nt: TGTGCCAGCTCACCAGGGCTCGGCTACACCTTC
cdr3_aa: CASSPGLGYTF

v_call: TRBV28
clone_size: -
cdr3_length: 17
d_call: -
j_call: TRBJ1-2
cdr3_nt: TGTGCCAGCAGTCACCGGGGCCATCGGGGGATTAACTATGGCTACACCTTC
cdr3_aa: CASSHRGHRGINYGYTF

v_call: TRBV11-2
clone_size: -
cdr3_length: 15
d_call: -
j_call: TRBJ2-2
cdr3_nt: TGTGCCAGCAGCGCACAGGCCGTAGTGACCGGGGAGCTGTTTTTT
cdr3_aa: CASSAQAVVTGELFF

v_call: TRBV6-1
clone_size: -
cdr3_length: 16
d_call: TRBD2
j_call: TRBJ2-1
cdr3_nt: TGTGCCAGCAGTGAATTGAGGGCTAGCGGGTACAATGAGCAGTTCTTC
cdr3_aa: CASSELRASGYNEQFF

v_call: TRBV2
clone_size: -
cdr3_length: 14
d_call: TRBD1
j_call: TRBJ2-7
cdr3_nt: TGTGCCAGCACATTAGACAGGGGGGGCTACGAGCAGTACTTC
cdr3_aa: CASTLDRGGYEQYF